These 17 T cell receptor beta chains came from one sample sequenced in a study of control samples from healthy donors and cancer patients. Profiling relied on immunoSEQ multiplex PCR, and the TCRdb table lists in-frame clones only, not all of them. The sample yields some 76,000 clones, roughly 91% seen once. The sample was PBMCs. These receptors were obtained from a man in his 60s with lung cancer.

The chain is built from TRBV9 and TRBJ1-1; 8 bases map to TRBD1. Germline CDR1 reads SGDLS; CDR2 reads YYNGEE. This CDR3 spans 15 amino acids. With 4 bases clipped from V and 1 base from J, the junction kept 6 bases outside the gene matches. CDR3 sequence reads: CASSPRQGRNTEAFF. CDR3 bases: TGTGCCAGCAGCCCAAGACAGGGGAGGAACACTGAAGCTTTCTTT.

The rearrangement joins TRBV24-1 to TRBJ2-6; tentative D call: TRBD1 (6 bases). V was pared by 6 bases and J by 0 bases, with 8 bases between. The germline V gene encodes CDR1 KGHDR and CDR2 SFDVKD. This CDR3 has 15 residues. In nucleotides, the CDR3 is TGTGCCACCAGTTGGGACAACTCTGGGGCCAACGTCCTGACTTTC. Its protein product is CATSWDNSGANVLTF.

V is TRBV5-8 and J is TRBJ2-2, with D tentatively TRBD2 (6 bases). The V and J ends lost 4 bases and 3 bases respectively, with 10 bases between them. Germline V gives CDR1 SGHTS, CDR2 YDEGEE. The CDR3 covers 14 residues. The CDR3 bases are TGTGCCAGCAGCGCACTAGCTCACACCGGGGAGCTGTTTTTT. It yields the protein CASSALAHTGELFF.

This clone was counted between two and nine times. The J gene is TRBJ1-5, the V gene TRBV12-5; TRBD1 is a possible D gene (6 bases). Germline V CDR1 and CDR2: LGHNT, FRNRAP. Between the trimmed V and J ends, which lost 0 bases and 2 bases, there was a span of 20 bases. This CDR3 has 19 residues. CDR3: CASGLVTDGQTFRNQPQHF. The CDR3 DNA reads TGTGCTAGTGGTTTGGTGACGGATGGACAGACCTTTCGCAATCAGCCCCAGCATTTT.

This clone was picked up a small number of times. The junction differs from germline at one of its ends, possibly a read error. The J gene is TRBJ1-6, the V gene TRBV19; TRBD1 matches at 9 bases. This CDR3 is built from 15 residues. Germline CDR1 is LNHDA and CDR2 is SQIVND (reference sequence). The CDR3, as DNA: TGTGCCAGTCGTATCCGGGACAGGGTTTGGTCACCCCTCCACTTT. Translated: CASRIRDRVWSPLHF. Based on the CDR3 plus reference TRBV19 and TRBJ1-6, the full variable domain is DGGITQSPKYLFRKEGQNVTLSCEQNLNHDAMYWYRQDPGQGLRLIYYSQIVNDFQKGDIAEGYSVSREKKESFPLTVTSAQKNPTAFYLCASRIRDRVWSPLHFGNGTRLTVT.

This clone was recorded once. The V and J genes are TRBV15 and TRBJ2-1; D may be TRBD1 (6 bases). Germline V CDR1 and CDR2: LNHNV, YYDKDF (reference sequence). Between the trimmed V and J ends, which lost 0 bases and 6 bases, there was a span of 15 bases. This CDR3 is 16 amino acids long. CDR3: CATSRDRPRGSNEQFF. CDR3 nucleotide sequence: TGTGCCACCAGCAGAGATAGACCTAGGGGGTCCAATGAGCAGTTCTTC.

The DNA of the CDR3 is TGTGCCAGCAGCCAAGGGACTCCGGGGCAAGAGACCCAGTACTTC. Encoded protein: CASSQGTPGQETQYF. The rearrangement links TRBV3-1 (or the pseudogene TRBV3-2) to TRBJ2-5, with D perhaps TRBD2 (5 bases). The germline gives CDR1 LGHDT, CDR2 YNNKEL (reference sequence). The CDR3 is 15 amino acids. Trimming pared 1 base from V and 2 bases from J, leaving 11 bases between.

A remark on this clone: Relative to the germline gene, one junction end is altered; a read error may explain this. This CDR3 is also generated by other DNA sequences in the sample. This sequence joins TRBV6-1 and TRBJ1-1; D is ambiguous. CDR1 and CDR2 (germline): MNHNS, SASEGT. The CDR3 is 14 residues long. CDR3 DNA sequence: TGTGCCAGCAGTGAATCTTGGGCCAACACTGAGGCTTTCTTT. Translation gives CASSESWANTEAFF.

V gene TRBV19 combines with J gene TRBJ2-3; 7 bases agree with TRBD1. The CDR3 is made up of 15 amino acids. CDR1 and CDR2 from the germline V gene are LNHDA and SQIVND (reference sequence). Losses at the gene ends were 6 bases for V and 2 bases for J; bases not matched to a gene: 8. CDR3 DNA sequence: TGTGCCAGTAGATTAACAGGGGCCGACACAGATACGCAGTATTTT. Translation: CASRLTGADTDTQYF.

The chain uses TRBV5-6 and TRBJ2-5, with TRBD1 as a possible D gene (7 bases). V was pared by 0 bases and J by 5 bases, with 23 bases between. This CDR3 contains 18 residues. Germline-derived CDR1 and CDR2 are SGHDT and YYEEEE. The CDR3 DNA follows: TGTGCCAGCAGCTTGGACACGACCCGGCGGGACAGCTCGGAGACCCAGTACTTC. This gives the protein CASSLDTTRRDSSETQYF.

This chain links TRBV24-1 with TRBJ2-4, with D perhaps matching TRBD1 (6 bases). V was pared by 3 bases and J by 3 bases, with 11 bases between. The CDR3 contains 15 residues. Germline values: CDR1 KGHDR, CDR2 SFDVKD. The DNA of the CDR3 is TGTGCCACCAGTGATCACAGACAGGACAAAAACATTCAGTACTTC. Amino acids: CATSDHRQDKNIQYF.

V is TRBV10-2 and J is TRBJ2-7, with 11 bases that match TRBD1. Germline-derived CDR1 and CDR2 are WSHSY and SAAADI. This CDR3 comprises 17 residues. Trimming cost V 0 bases and J 6 bases; bases outside gene matches: 10. The CDR3 DNA reads as TGCGCCAGCAGTGAGTCGAGAGGACAGGGGGCGGTGTTCGAGCAGTACGTC. It translates to CASSESRGQGAVFEQYV.

The V call is TRBV5-4, the J call TRBJ1-4; TRBD1 matches at 12 bases. Germline V gives CDR1 SGHNT, CDR2 YYREEE (reference sequence). This CDR3 is 16 amino acids long. J lost 10 bases, V lost 0 bases, and 7 bases had no gene match. The CDR3 DNA reads as TGTGCCAGCAGCTTGGTTTCGGGGACAGGGGGCGGAAAACTGTTTTTT. Translated: CASSLVSGTGGGKLFF.

This chain connects TRBV9 to TRBJ2-2; TRBD1 aligns across 7 bases. The CDR3 loop spans 18 amino acids. The junction had 9 bases not matched to a gene; V was cut back by 0 bases and J by 1 base. Germline V gene data show CDR1 as SGDLS and CDR2 as YYNGEE. The CDR3 protein is CASSVGLEDRRNTGELFF. Written as DNA, the CDR3 is TGTGCCAGCAGCGTAGGTCTGGAGGACAGGCGGAACACCGGGGAGCTGTTTTTT.

The genes are TRBV5-1 and TRBJ1-2, with TRBD1 matching over 10 bases. Germline CDR1 and CDR2: SGHRS and YFSETQ. V trimming: 4 bases; J trimming: 2 bases; junction bases outside the gene matches: 2. The length of the CDR3 is 14 residues. CDR3 loop: CASSTGQGNYGYTF. The CDR3 DNA sequence: TGCGCCAGCAGCACGGGACAGGGGAACTATGGCTACACCTTC.

The chain couples TRBV5-1 to TRBJ2-2; 11 bases line up with TRBD1. The CDR3 runs to 15 residues. Unmatched junction bases numbered 3, after V lost 3 bases and J lost 5 bases. Germline CDR1 reads SGHRS; CDR2 reads YFSETQ. For the CDR3, the DNA is TGCGCCAGCAGCTCGGGACAGGGGGGGACCGGGGAGCTGTTTTTT. This gives the protein CASSSGQGGTGELFF.

The DNA of the CDR3 is TGTGCCAGCAGTGAATTTTCGGCAGATGGCTACACCTTC. Its translation is CASSEFSADGYTF. The genes are TRBV2 and TRBJ1-2, with D uncertain. The CDR3 is 13 amino acids. Trimming stripped 2 bases from V and 6 bases from J, with 10 bases between. The germline gives CDR1 SNHLY, CDR2 FYNNEI.